The 13 T cell receptor beta chains reported below all come from one sample, sequenced in a study of prognosis after radiotherapy for stage I lung cancer (dated by TCRdb to the early 2020s). The sequencer was an Illumina HiSeq 3000. Two rounds of multiplex PCR on genomic DNA were used to amplify the TCR beta CDR3 region. The first PCR round used primers specific to each TRBV and TRBJ gene, and the primer sequences were filed in Chinese patent CN105087789A. TCRdb's own reprocessing of the public reads used fastp at Q25 and MiXCR and kept productive beta chains. Every CDR3 protein is listed once, alongside the most common genes and DNA of its rows. In all, the sample holds approximately 8,800 distinct CDR3 sequences, and 62% of those were seen once. 20% of the sample comes from the top ten. Sequenced here: PBMCs, sampled before or after stereotactic body radiation therapy (not recorded which). The source is a donor aged 50 or older with non-small cell lung cancer.

This chain links TRBV30 with TRBJ2-7; 7 bases agree with TRBD1. This CDR3 region has 12 residues. The ends lost 2 bases at V and 4 bases at J; junction bases unmatched: 2. Looked up from germline, CDR1 is GTSNPN and CDR2 is SVGIG (reference sequence). This CDR3 reads CAWSSRGYEQYF. CDR3 coding DNA: TGTGCCTGGAGTTCCAGGGGGTACGAGCAGTACTTC.

The CDR3 region has the DNA TGTGCCAGCACTCCGGATTTGGGGAGCGAGCAGTACTTC. It is translated as CASTPDLGSEQYF. The rearrangement links TRBV6-1 to TRBJ2-7, with D possibly TRBD2 on 5 matching bases. The length of the CDR3 is 13 residues. V was trimmed by 7 bases and J by 6 bases, leaving 16 bases between them. Germline CDR1 reads MNHNS; CDR2 reads SASEGT.

This chain connects TRBV28 to TRBJ1-2; D gene unclear. Looked up from germline, CDR1 is MDHEN and CDR2 is SYDVKM. This CDR3 has 11 residues. Trimming took off 2 bases at V and 7 bases at J, with 5 bases between the two ends. CDR3 region: CASSLGGGYTF. DNA for the CDR3: TGTGCCAGCAGTTTAGGTGGTGGCTACACCTTC.

This clonotype was picked up one time. A read error is the likely source, as a far larger clone sits one nucleotide away. This chain links TRBV6-9 with TRBJ1-2, with D unresolved. The CDR3 runs 13 residues. Germline CDR1 is MNHGY and CDR2 is SVAAGI. The V end was cut by 3 bases, the J end by 6 bases, with 11 bases between. The CDR3 sequence: CASSYSVTDGYTF. CDR3 DNA: TGTGCCAGCAGTTACTCGGTGACCGATGGCTACACCTTC.

As to this clonotype: A far larger clone is off by one base, so a read error is likely. The chain combines TRBV6-9 with TRBJ2-2; D not certain. The ends were cut back, 3 bases at V and 4 bases at J, with 9 bases in the middle. The CDR3 length is 14 residues. CDR1 MNHGY and CDR2 SVAAGI come from the germline V gene. CDR3 DNA sequence: TGTGCCAGCAGTTACTCTGGGATCACCGGGGAGCTGTTTTTT. It yields the protein CASSYSGITGELFF.

This chain joins TRBV6-2 or TRBV6-3 and TRBJ2-7, with a possible D match to TRBD1 (6 bases). The length of the CDR3 is 12 residues. Germline CDR1 is MNHEY and CDR2 is SVGEGT. V lost 8 bases and J 6 bases, leaving 14 bases between the germline ends. The CDR3 protein is CASRPGAGEQYF. The CDR3 DNA sequence: TGTGCCAGCCGGCCAGGGGCAGGCGAGCAGTACTTC.

The CDR3 DNA reads as TGCGCCACCCAAAGGGACGGGACCGGGGAGCTGTTTTTT. It translates to CATQRDGTGELFF. The chain employs TRBV5-1 and TRBJ2-2; the D gene could be TRBD1 or TRBD2 (5 bases each). Germline assignment: CDR1 SGHRS and CDR2 YFSETQ. V lost 9 bases and J lost 5, with 14 bases in between. The length of the CDR3 is 13 residues.

The chain uses TRBV20-1 and TRBJ1-1; no definite D call. The V gene's germline CDR1 is DFQATT and CDR2 SNEGSKA (reference sequence). V lost 0 bases, J lost 0 bases, and 8 bases lay in between. This CDR3 comprises 14 residues. CDR3 nucleotides: TGCAGTGCTAGAGAAATAGGCGTGAACACTGAAGCTTTCTTT. Protein product: CSAREIGVNTEAFF.

The gene calls are TRBV11-3 and TRBJ2-1, with 8 bases that match TRBD2. CDR1 is SGHNT and CDR2 is YENEEA in the germline V gene. The trim removed 0 bases at V and 8 bases at J, leaving 21 bases unmatched. The CDR3 covers 20 residues. CDR3 protein: CASSLDGSASGPGRVDEQFF. As DNA, the CDR3 is TGTGCCAGCAGCTTAGACGGCAGTGCTAGCGGGCCAGGGAGGGTGGATGAGCAGTTCTTC.

The chain carries TRBV6-4 and TRBJ2-6; no reliable D call. Germline values: CDR1 MRHNA, CDR2 SNTAGT. There are 15 residues in the CDR3. V shed 4 bases and J shed 3 bases, with 10 bases lying between them. For the CDR3, the DNA is TGTGCCAGCAGTGGTGGGGTAGGTGGGGCCAACGTCCTGACTTTC. It translates to CASSGGVGGANVLTF.

V usage is TRBV28 and J usage is TRBJ2-7, with D unclear. Trimming stripped 9 bases from V and 4 bases from J, with 13 bases between. This CDR3 comprises 12 residues. Germline CDR1 is MDHEN and CDR2 is SYDVKM. As DNA, the CDR3 is TGTGCCAGTCGTCTTTCGATTTACGAGCAGTACTTC. Protein sequence: CASRLSIYEQYF.

This clonotype was counted many times. This sequence joins TRBV30 and TRBJ2-5; 9 bases map to TRBD1. The germline gives CDR1 GTSNPN, CDR2 SVGIG (reference sequence). The CDR3 length is 13 residues. V lost 2 bases to trimming and J lost 4 bases; unmatched junction nucleotides: 2. The CDR3 region is CAWSRQGGETQYF. CDR3 DNA sequence: TGTGCCTGGAGTAGACAGGGGGGAGAGACCCAGTACTTC.

The chain joins TRBV24-1 to TRBJ2-1; unclear D gene. With 2 bases removed from V and 0 bases from J, the gap between germline ends came to 10 bases. Germline CDR1 KGHDR, CDR2 SFDVKD. CDR3 length: 16 amino acids. In DNA form, the CDR3 reads TGTGCCACCAGTGATTCCCTGCCTGACTCCTACAATGAGCAGTTCTTC. The encoded protein is CATSDSLPDSYNEQFF.